A single sample is the source of the 8 T cell receptor beta chains below, sequenced in a study of regulatory T cells in long-lasting Graves disease (dated by TCRdb to about 2021). The intended sense of this specimen's time point label: persistent/refractory GD, antithyroid drugs over 5 years with positive TRAb. RNA was extracted from PBMCs in TRIzol for both TCR sequencing and RNA sequencing. The library relied on multiplex PCR. The sequencing machine was an Illumina HiSeq 4000. iRepertoire HTBI primers and Arm-PCR amplification of CDR3 regions were used to construct TCR beta libraries. TCRdb passed the public sequencing reads through fastp at Q25 and MiXCR, retaining productive beta sequences. Each CDR3 protein appears once, grouped with its most common genes and DNA. In this sample the table shows approximately 350,000 distinct CDR3 sequences, approximately 25% of which occur a single time. The ten largest clonotypes hold about 29% of the sample.

This specimen was peripheral blood mononuclear cells (PBMCs), taken when the disease was refractory, from a patient treated with antithyroid drugs. The receptors derive from a woman in her thirties or forties with Graves disease. Donor details come from another sample of the same person, matched by shared clones.

This clonotype was detected ten times or more. V usage is TRBV7-8 and J usage is TRBJ2-7; unclear D gene. The CDR3 length is 14 residues. Trimming stripped 5 bases from V and 0 bases from J, with 11 bases between. CDR1 and CDR2 (germline): SGHVS, FQNEAQ. CDR3 protein: CASSPRFSSYEQYF. CDR3 coding DNA: TGTGCCAGCAGCCCCCGCTTCAGCTCCTACGAGCAGTACTTC. The full variable domain, its missing parts supplied by reference TRBV7-8 and TRBJ2-7, is GAGVSQSPRYKVAKRGQDVALRCDPISGHVSLFWYQQALGQGPEFLTYFQNEAQLDKSGLPSDRFFAERPEGSVSTLKIQRTQQEDSAVYLCASSPRFSSYEQYFGPGTRLTVT.

CDR3 sequence: CASSGNRFSNSPLHF. CDR3 coding DNA: TGTGCCAGCAGCGGCAACAGGTTTTCAAATTCACCCCTCCACTTT. This sequence joins TRBV7-2 and TRBJ1-6, with a tentative D call TRBD1 (5 bases). Between the trimmed V and J ends, which lost 5 bases and 7 bases, there was a span of 15 bases. CDR1 and CDR2 from the germline V gene are SGHTA and FQGNSA. This CDR3 comprises 15 residues.

This clonotype has just a few counts. The V and J genes are TRBV27 and TRBJ1-5; 8 bases are shared with TRBD1. Trimming cost V 4 bases and J 4 bases; bases outside gene matches: 6. This CDR3 is 15 amino acids long. Germline V gene sequence: CDR1 MNHEY, CDR2 SMNVEV (reference sequence). Here the CDR3 reads CASSSTGGANQPQHF. DNA for the CDR3: TGTGCCAGCAGTTCCACAGGGGGAGCGAATCAGCCCCAGCATTTT.

This clonotype was observed many times. This chain uses TRBV5-1 with TRBJ1-5; no reliable D call. Looked up from germline, CDR1 is SGHRS and CDR2 is YFSETQ. The CDR3 has 15 amino acids. The germline V and J ends were trimmed by 5 bases and 4 bases, with 16 bases remaining between them. The CDR3 nucleotides read TGCGCCAGCAGGCTTGGAATTACGGGGAATCAGCCCCAGCATTTT. Its translation: CASRLGITGNQPQHF.

The sample holds a few counts of this clonotype. V is TRBV13 and J is TRBJ2-3; TRBD2 agrees at 9 bases. Germline CDR1 is PRHDT and CDR2 is FYEKMQ (reference sequence). V was pared by 4 bases and J by 3 bases, with 11 bases of the junction left unmatched. The CDR3 spans 17 residues. The CDR3 DNA follows: TGTGCCAGCAGCTGGCCAAGGGGTAGCGGGAGTACAGATACGCAGTATTTT. This gives the protein CASSWPRGSGSTDTQYF.

This chain uses TRBV19 with TRBJ2-2; D uncertain. The V gene lost 3 bases and the J gene lost 8 bases, with 19 bases spanning the gap. Germline V gene lookup returns CDR1 LNHDA and CDR2 SQIVND (reference sequence). The CDR3 is 16 amino acids. The CDR3 DNA follows: TGTGCCAGTAGTATTCAAGGGCCCCCGGAAATAGGGGAGCTGTTTTTT. This encodes CASSIQGPPEIGELFF. Complete variable domain (other parts from reference TRBV19 and TRBJ2-2): DGGITQSPKYLFRKEGQNVTLSCEQNLNHDAMYWYRQDPGQGLRLIYYSQIVNDFQKGDIAEGYSVSREKKESFPLTVTSAQKNPTAFYLCASSIQGPPEIGELFFGEGSRLTVL.

This clonotype was observed at least ten times. The chain has TRBV11-2 and TRBJ2-7; 11 bases are a match to TRBD2. This CDR3 spans 15 amino acids. The trim removed 5 bases at V and 3 bases at J, leaving 6 bases unmatched. Germline assignment: CDR1 SGHAT and CDR2 FQNNGV. The CDR3 region has the DNA TGTGCCAGCAGCCCTTTAGCGGGAGGGGGCTACGAGCAGTACTTC. This encodes CASSPLAGGGYEQYF.

This chain uses TRBV4-1 with TRBJ2-7; 8 bases are a match to TRBD2. CDR3 size: 14 residues. The germline gives CDR1 MGHRA, CDR2 YSYEKL. V gave up 6 bases and J gave up 0 bases; unmatched junction bases: 4. The CDR3 DNA reads TGCGCCAGCAGTTGGACTAGCAGCTCCTACGAGCAGTACTTC. Translated, it gives CASSWTSSSYEQYF.